This T cell receptor beta chain was identified in a study of blood T cell repertoires in COVID-19. In regard to this clone: At one boundary the junction diverges from the germline segment, which might be a read error.

Only in-frame clones appear in the TCRdb table, and some are missing; sequencing was by immunoSEQ multiplex PCR. Of about 170,000 clones in the sample, approximately 82% were seen once. Germline CDR1 reads SGHAT; CDR2 reads FQNNGV. This CDR3 comprises 15 residues. This TCR was recovered from a woman of 80 years or more with acute or convalescent COVID-19. Sequencing was carried out using peripheral blood. The chain has TRBV11-2 and TRBJ2-1, with TRBD2 identical over 9 bases. This chain's CDR3 is CASSIETSGLNEQFF. In DNA form, the CDR3 reads TGTGCCAGCAGCATAGAGACTAGCGGACTCAATGAGCAGTTCTTC.